The rows below give T cell receptor beta chains drawn from one sample of a study of a mutant IDH1 vaccine in newly diagnosed glioma. Clones were sequenced by immunoSEQ multiplex PCR, and TCRdb holds only the in-frame ones, with some missing. Of about 130,000 clones in the sample, around 77% were seen once. No antigen has been identified for these receptors. Sequencing used PBMCs, obtained from a glioma patient whose treatment included an IDH1 peptide vaccine. The receptor source for this set is a man aged 40-49 years with glioma. Each CDR3 is given with its conserved first and last residue. Size tells how often a clone was seen (once, few, many) or the class of an expanded clone, and some rows leave it out.

abundance	v_gene	j_gene	CDR3aa
-	TRBV28	TRBJ2-7	CASSVAGASYEQYF
-	TRBV5-5	TRBJ1-3	CASSQSFSGNTIYF
once	TRBV11-2	TRBJ2-5	CASSLGPATETQYF
-	TRBV19	TRBJ1-5	CASSPVGNNQPQHF
-	TRBV5-1	TRBJ2-7	CASSLATAGDGEQYF
-	TRBV5-1	TRBJ1-1	CASSLAPQGRTEAFF
-	TRBV7-8	TRBJ2-7	CASSLGTAYEQYF
-	TRBV6-1	TRBJ2-1	CASRLGTTPYNEQFF
few	TRBV1	TRBJ2-5	CTGRTSGREETQYF
-	TRBV7-2	TRBJ1-4	CASSLALIGGDRHNEKLFF
-	TRBV9	TRBJ1-2	CASRPDGQGGGYTF
few	TRBV2	TRBJ2-5	CASGRLQETQYF
-	TRBV7-9	TRBJ2-2	CASSSYRAGELFF
few	TRBV9	TRBJ1-1	CASSVGGREAFF
-	TRBV25-1	TRBJ2-7	CASSGAGQDIAYEQYF
once	TRBV6-5	TRBJ2-1	CASSYGLGGNEQFF
-	TRBV10-3	TRBJ2-7	CAIRTSGGSYEQYF
-	TRBV25-1	TRBJ1-6	CASNSPGQGESPLHF
-	TRBV4-1	TRBJ1-5	CASSQDWGMGQPQHF
-	TRBV5-1	TRBJ2-7	CASSLDPGWEQYF
once	TRBV6-5	TRBJ2-1	CASSYLNNEQFF
-	TRBV19	TRBJ1-3	CASSILGANTIYF
-	TRBV27	TRBJ2-7	CASSSAGSYEQYF
-	TRBV5-1	TRBJ1-5	CASSLDGTGNQPQHF
-	TRBV18	TRBJ2-2	CASSPPGGELFF
-	TRBV14	TRBJ1-2	CASSQERGTVINYGYTF
-	TRBV19	TRBJ2-3	CASTPQGWAPADTQYF
once	TRBV7-8	TRBJ2-5	CASSLAWLQIRETQYF
once	TRBV7-8	TRBJ2-5	CASSPGTGQETQYF
once	TRBV19	TRBJ1-5	CASTGNWGQPQHF
-	TRBV6-1	TRBJ2-7	CASSVGAAGLYEQYF
once	TRBV5-4	TRBJ2-7	CASSLGGQGAIPYEQYF
once	TRBV4-3	TRBJ1-6	CASGWRVYSPLHF
-	TRBV25-1	TRBJ2-7	CASSGGTGAPYEQYF
-	TRBV30	TRBJ1-1	CAHRPDRQNTEAFF
few	TRBV5-4	TRBJ1-1	CASSLGPTGDTEAFF
once	TRBV28	TRBJ1-5	CASSPFRDRVRQPQHF
-	TRBV2	TRBJ2-7	CASRWASYEQYF
-	TRBV9	TRBJ1-2	CASSQRGRGYTF
-	TRBV7-2	TRBJ1-2	CASSLAGTGSSYGYTF
-	TRBV7-2	TRBJ1-5	CASSSTTGVNQPQHF
-	TRBV4-3	TRBJ2-7	CASSQAFPSYEQYF
-	TRBV11-2	TRBJ2-1	CASRVLAGNEQFF
-	TRBV11-1	TRBJ1-2	CASSLRQGSRGYTF
-	TRBV30	TRBJ1-2	CAWSEDRMNYGYTF
-	TRBV19	TRBJ2-1	CASSIIGLASTYNEQFF
-	TRBV15	TRBJ2-3	CATSRDRVTGTGTTDTQYF
-	TRBV28	TRBJ1-2	CASSLGRADGKNYGYTF
-	TRBV7-6	TRBJ1-2	CASSSNTGAVYGYTF
-	TRBV5-1	TRBJ2-3	CASSLDTDTQYF